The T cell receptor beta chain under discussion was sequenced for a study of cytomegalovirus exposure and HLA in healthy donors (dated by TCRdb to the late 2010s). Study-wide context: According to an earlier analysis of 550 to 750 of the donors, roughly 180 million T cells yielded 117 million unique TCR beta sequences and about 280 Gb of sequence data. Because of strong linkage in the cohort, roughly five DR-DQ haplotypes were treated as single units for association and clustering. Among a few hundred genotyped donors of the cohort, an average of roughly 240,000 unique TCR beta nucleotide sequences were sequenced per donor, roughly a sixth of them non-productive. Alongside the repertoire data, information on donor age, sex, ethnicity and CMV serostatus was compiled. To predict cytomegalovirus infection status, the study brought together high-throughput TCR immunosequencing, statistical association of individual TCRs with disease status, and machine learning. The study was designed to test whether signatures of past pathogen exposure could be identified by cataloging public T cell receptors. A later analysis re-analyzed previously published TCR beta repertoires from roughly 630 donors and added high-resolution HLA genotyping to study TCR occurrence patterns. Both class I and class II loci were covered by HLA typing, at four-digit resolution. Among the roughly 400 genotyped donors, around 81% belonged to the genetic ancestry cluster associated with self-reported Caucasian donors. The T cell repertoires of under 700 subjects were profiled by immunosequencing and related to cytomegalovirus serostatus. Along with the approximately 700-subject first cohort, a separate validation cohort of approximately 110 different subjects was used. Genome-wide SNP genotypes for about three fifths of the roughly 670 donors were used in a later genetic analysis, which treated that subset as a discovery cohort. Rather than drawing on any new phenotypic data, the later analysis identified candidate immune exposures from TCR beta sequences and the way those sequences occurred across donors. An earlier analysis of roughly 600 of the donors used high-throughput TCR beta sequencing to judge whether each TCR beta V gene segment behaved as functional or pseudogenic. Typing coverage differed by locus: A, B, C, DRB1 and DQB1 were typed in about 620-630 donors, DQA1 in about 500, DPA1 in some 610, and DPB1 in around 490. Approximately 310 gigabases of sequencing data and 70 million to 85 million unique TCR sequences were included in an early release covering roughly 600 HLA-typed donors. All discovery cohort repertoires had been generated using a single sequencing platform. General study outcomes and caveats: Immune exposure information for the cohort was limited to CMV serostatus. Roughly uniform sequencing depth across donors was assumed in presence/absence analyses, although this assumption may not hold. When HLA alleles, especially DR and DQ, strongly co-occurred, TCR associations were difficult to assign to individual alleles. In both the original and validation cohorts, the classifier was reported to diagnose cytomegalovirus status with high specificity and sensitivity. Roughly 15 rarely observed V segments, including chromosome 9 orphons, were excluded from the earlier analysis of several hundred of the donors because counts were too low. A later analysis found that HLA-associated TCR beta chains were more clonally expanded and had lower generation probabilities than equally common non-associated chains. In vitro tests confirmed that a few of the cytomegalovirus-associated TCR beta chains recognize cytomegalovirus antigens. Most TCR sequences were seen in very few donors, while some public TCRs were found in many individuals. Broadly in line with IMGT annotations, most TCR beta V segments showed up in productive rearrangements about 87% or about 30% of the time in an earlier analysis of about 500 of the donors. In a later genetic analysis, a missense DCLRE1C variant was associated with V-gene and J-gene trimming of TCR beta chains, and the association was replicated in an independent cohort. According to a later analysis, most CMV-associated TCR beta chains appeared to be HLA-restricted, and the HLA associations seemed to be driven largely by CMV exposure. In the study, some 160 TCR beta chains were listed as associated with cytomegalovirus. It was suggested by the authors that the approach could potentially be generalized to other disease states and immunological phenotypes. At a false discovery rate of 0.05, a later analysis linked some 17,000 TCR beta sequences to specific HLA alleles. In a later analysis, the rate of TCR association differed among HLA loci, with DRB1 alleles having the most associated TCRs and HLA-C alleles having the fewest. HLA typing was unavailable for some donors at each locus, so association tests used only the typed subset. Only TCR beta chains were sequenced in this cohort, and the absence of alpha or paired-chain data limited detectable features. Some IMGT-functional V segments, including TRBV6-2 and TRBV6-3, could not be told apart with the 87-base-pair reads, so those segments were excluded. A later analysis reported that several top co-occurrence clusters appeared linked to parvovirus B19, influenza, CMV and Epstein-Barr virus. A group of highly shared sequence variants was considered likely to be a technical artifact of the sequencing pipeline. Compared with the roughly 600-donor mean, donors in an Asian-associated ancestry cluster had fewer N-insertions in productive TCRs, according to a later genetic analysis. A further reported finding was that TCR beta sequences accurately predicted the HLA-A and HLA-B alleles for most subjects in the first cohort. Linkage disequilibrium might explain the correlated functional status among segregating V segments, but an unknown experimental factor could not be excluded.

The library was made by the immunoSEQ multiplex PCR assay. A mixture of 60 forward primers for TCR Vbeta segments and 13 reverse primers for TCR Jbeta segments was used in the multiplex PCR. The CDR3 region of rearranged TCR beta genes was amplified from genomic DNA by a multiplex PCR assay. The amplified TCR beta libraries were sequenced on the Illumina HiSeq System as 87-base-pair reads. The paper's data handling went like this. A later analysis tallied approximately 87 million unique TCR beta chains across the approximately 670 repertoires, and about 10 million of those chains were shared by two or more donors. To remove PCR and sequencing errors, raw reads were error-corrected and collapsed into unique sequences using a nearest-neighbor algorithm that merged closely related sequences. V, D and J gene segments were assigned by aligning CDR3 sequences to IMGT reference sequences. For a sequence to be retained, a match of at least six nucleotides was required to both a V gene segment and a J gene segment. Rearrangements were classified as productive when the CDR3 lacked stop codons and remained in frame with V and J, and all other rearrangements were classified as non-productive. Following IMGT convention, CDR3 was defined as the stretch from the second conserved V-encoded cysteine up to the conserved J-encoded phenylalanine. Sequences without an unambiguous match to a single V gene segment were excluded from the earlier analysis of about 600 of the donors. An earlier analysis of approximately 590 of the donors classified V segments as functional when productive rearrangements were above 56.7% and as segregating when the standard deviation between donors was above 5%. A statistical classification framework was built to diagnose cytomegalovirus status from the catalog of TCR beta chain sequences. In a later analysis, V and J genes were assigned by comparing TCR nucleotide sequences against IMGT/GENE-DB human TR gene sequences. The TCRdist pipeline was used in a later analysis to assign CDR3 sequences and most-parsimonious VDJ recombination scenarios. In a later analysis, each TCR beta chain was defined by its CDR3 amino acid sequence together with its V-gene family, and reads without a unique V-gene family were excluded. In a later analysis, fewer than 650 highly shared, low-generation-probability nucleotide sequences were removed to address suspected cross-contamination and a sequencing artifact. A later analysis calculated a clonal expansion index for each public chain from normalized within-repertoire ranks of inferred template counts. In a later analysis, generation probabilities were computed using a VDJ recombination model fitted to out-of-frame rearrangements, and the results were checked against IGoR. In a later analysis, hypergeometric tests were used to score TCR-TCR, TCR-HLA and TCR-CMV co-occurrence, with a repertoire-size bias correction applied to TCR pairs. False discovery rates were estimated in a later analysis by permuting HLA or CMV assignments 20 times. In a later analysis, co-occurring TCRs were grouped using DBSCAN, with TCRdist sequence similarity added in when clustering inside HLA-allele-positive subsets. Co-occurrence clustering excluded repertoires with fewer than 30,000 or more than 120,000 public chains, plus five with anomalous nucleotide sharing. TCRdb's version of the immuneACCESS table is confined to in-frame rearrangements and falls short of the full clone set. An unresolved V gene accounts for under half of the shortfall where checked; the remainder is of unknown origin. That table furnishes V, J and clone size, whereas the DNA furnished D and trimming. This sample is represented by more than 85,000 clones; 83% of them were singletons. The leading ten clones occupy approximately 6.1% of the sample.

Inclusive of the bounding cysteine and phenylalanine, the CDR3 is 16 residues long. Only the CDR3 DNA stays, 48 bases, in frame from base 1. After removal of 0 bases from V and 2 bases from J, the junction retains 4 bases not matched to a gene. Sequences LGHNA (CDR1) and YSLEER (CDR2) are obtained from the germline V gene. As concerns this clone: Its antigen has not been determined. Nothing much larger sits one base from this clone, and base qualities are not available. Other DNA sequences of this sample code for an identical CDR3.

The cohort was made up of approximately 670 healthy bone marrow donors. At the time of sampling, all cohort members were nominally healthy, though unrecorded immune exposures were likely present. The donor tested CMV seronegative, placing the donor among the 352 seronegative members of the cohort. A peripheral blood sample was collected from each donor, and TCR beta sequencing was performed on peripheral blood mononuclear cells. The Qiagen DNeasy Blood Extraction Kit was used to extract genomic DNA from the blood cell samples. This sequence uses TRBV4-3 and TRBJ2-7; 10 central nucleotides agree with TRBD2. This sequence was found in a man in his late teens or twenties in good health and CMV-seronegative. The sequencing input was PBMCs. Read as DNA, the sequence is TGCGCCAGCAGCCAAGAAAGACTAGCGGGTACCTACGAGCAGTACTTC. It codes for CASSQERLAGTYEQYF.